This T cell receptor beta chain stems from a study of patients and donors after allogeneic stem cell transplantation. This clonotype has a handful of counts. From germline, CDR1 is DFQATT and CDR2 SNEGSKA (reference sequence). V was pared by 2 bases and J by 8 bases, with 18 bases between. The CDR3 runs 15 residues. MiXCR, applied by TCRdb to the RT-PCR reads, yields one record per CDR3 protein. The sample carries about 110,000 distinct CDR3 sequences, over 30% recorded once. The chain is built from TRBV20-1 and TRBJ1-4; D might be TRBD1 (6 bases). The clonotype comes from a human donor who was either an allogeneic HSCT recipient or a stem cell or donor lymphocyte infusion donor (not recorded which). It is not recorded whose cells these are; they may come from a transplant donor. Sequenced sample: blood, either unsorted or a sorted T cell fraction (not recorded which). CDR3 DNA sequence: TGCAGTGCTAGAATGCCCCGGGGGCATAACGAAAAACTGTTTTTT. Translation: CSARMPRGHNEKLFF.